This TCR beta chain was recorded in a study of blood T cell repertoires in COVID-19. Overall study context: COVID-19 samples from acute and convalescent phases originated in the United States, Italy and Spain.

CDR1 and CDR2 from the germline V gene are ENHRY and SYGVKD. This CDR3 is 13 amino acids long. V shed 7 bases and J shed 6 bases, with 15 bases lying between them. The protocol was immunoSEQ multiplex PCR, while the TCRdb copy is restricted to in-frame clones and leaves out a portion. Here the sample spans fewer than 250,000 clones, roughly four fifths being singletons. The V call is TRBV10-3, the J call TRBJ1-1; D remains ambiguous. This sequence was found in a woman in her 40s with active or convalescent COVID-19. The specimen was peripheral blood. The CDR3 region has the DNA TGTGCCATCAACCCCGACGGGCGGGCTGAAGCTTTCTTT. It is translated as CAINPDGRAEAFF.